The rows below give T cell receptor beta chains drawn from one sample of a study of blood T cell repertoires in COVID-19. Profiling relied on immunoSEQ multiplex PCR, and the TCRdb table lists in-frame clones only, not all of them. The table has about 300,000 clones, around 84% seen once. The material sequenced was peripheral blood. The receptors were gathered from a human donor with COVID-19, enrolled during active disease. The donor label of this sample is uncertain. The CDR3 runs from the conserved cysteine through the conserved F or W. Fields, in order: D gene, V gene, clone size, J gene, CDR3 DNA, CDR3 protein. A D gene is named only where the DNA matches it firmly. Only part of the rows carry a size: once, few, many, or a class if the clone is expanded.

TRBD2	TRBV6-5	NA	TRBJ2-1	TGTGCCAGCAGCTCCCTTAGCGGGATAGGCGATGAGCAGTTCTTC	CASSSLSGIGDEQFF
TRBD2	TRBV24-1	NA	TRBJ2-3	TGTGCCACCAGTGACGCCGGGACTAGATCCACAGATACGCAGTATTTT	CATSDAGTRSTDTQYF
TRBD2	TRBV5-6	NA	TRBJ2-1	TGTGCCAGCAGCATGCCGGGACTATTCGGTGAGCAGTTCTTC	CASSMPGLFGEQFF
NA	TRBV7-2	NA	TRBJ1-5	TGTGCCAGCAGCTTAGTTGGGACTGCTTCCGACCAGCATTTT	CASSLVGTASDQHF
TRBD2	TRBV6-5	NA	TRBJ2-2	TGTGCCACCACCCTTCAGCGGGAGGGCACCGGGGAGCTGTTTTTT	CATTLQREGTGELFF
TRBD2	TRBV3-1/TRBV3-2	NA	TRBJ2-1	TGTGCCAGCAGCCACAGCGGGGGCCAGGGGAATGAGCAGTTCTTC	CASSHSGGQGNEQFF
NA	TRBV28	NA	TRBJ1-1	TGTGCCAGCAGCACAGCCGGACTCGCCCCCAACACTGAAGCTTTCTTT	CASSTAGLAPNTEAFF
NA	TRBV6-4	few	TRBJ2-2	TGTGCCAGCAGGCCAGACAGAAACACCGGGGAGCTGTTTTTT	CASRPDRNTGELFF
TRBD1	TRBV28	NA	TRBJ1-1	TGTGCCAGCACCCAAACAGGGGTGGTGAACACTGAAGCTTTCTTT	CASTQTGVVNTEAFF
TRBD2	TRBV18	NA	TRBJ2-7	TGTGCCAGCTCACCATACCCTAGCGGGAGAGTTGATTCCTACGAGCAGTACTTC	CASSPYPSGRVDSYEQYF
NA	TRBV10-3	NA	TRBJ1-2	TGTGCCATCAGCCAGGTTAACTATGGCTACACCTTC	CAISQVNYGYTF
NA	TRBV4-3	NA	TRBJ1-1	TGCGCCAGCAGCCACGCGGGGTCGTTTGAAGCTTTCTTT	CASSHAGSFEAFF
TRBD2	TRBV5-1	NA	TRBJ2-3	TGCGCCAGCAGCTTGGAGTTCCCCAGCGGGAGGGCCGGGGATACGCAGTATTTT	CASSLEFPSGRAGDTQYF
NA	TRBV28	NA	TRBJ2-7	TGTGCCAGCCTTAGGAGGGGGCAGGACGAGCAGTACTTC	CASLRRGQDEQYF
TRBD1	TRBV20-1	NA	TRBJ1-5	TGCAGTGCTAGTGTTATCGGGACAGGGAATCAGCCCCAGCATTTT	CSASVIGTGNQPQHF
TRBD1	TRBV2	NA	TRBJ2-1	TGTGCCAGCAATAGGTGGACAGGGGCCACCGATGAGCAGTTCTTC	CASNRWTGATDEQFF
TRBD1	TRBV20-1	few	TRBJ2-7	TGCAGTGCTAGTGGACAGGGGGCCCAAACGCAATCCTACGAGCAGTACTTC	CSASGQGAQTQSYEQYF
TRBD2	TRBV19	NA	TRBJ2-7	TGTGCCAGTAGTACCCGAACTAGCGGGAAAGAATACGAGCAGTACTTC	CASSTRTSGKEYEQYF
NA	TRBV19	NA	TRBJ2-1	TGTGCCAGTAGTATTCGGGGCAGGGACACTGAGCAGTTCTTC	CASSIRGRDTEQFF
TRBD1	TRBV19	NA	TRBJ1-1	TGTGCCAGTAGTAGAGGACAGGGGGCGGACACTGAAGCTTTCTTT	CASSRGQGADTEAFF
TRBD1	TRBV19	NA	TRBJ1-5	TGTGCCAGTAGTATAGATCACAGGGGGCACGGTCAGCCCCAGCATTTT	CASSIDHRGHGQPQHF
NA	TRBV6-5	NA	TRBJ2-7	TGTGCCAGCAGTCGGAACGGAGGTCGGGACGAGCAGTACTTC	CASSRNGGRDEQYF
NA	TRBV30	NA	TRBJ1-2	TGTGCCTGGAGTGTATTGGCAGAAGATGGCTACACCTTC	CAWSVLAEDGYTF
NA	TRBV18	NA	TRBJ1-5	TGTGCCAGCTCCCGAGAGGATCAGCCCCAGCATTTT	CASSREDQPQHF
TRBD1	TRBV18	NA	TRBJ1-2	TGTGCCAGCTCACTCGGGACAGGGGATGGCTACACCTTC	CASSLGTGDGYTF
NA	TRBV28	NA	TRBJ1-5	TGTGCCAGCAGTTTGGCGGGAGACAATCAGCCCCAGCATTTT	CASSLAGDNQPQHF
NA	TRBV19	NA	TRBJ2-6	TGTGCCACCGGGGCTGGGGCCAACGTCCTGACTTTC	CATGAGANVLTF
NA	TRBV7-9	NA	TRBJ2-5	TGTGCCAGCAGCCGGGGGCAAGAGACCCAGTACTTC	CASSRGQETQYF